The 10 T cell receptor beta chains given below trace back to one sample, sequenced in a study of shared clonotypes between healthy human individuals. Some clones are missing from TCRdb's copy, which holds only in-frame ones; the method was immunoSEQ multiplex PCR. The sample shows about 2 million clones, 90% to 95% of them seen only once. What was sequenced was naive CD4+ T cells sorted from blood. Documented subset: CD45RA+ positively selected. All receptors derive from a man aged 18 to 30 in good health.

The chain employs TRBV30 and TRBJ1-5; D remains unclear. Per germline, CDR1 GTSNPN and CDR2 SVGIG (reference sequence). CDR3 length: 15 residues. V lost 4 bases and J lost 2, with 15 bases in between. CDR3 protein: CAWTPSSNGNQPQHF. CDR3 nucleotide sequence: TGTGCCTGGACCCCCTCCTCGAATGGCAATCAGCCCCAGCATTTT.

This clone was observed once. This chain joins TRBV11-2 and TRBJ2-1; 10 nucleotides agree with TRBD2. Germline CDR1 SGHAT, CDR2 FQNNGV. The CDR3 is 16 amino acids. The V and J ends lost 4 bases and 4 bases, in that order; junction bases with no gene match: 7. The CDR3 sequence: CASSSGAGGQYNEQFF. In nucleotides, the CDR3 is TGTGCCAGCAGCTCAGGAGCGGGGGGGCAGTACAATGAGCAGTTCTTC.

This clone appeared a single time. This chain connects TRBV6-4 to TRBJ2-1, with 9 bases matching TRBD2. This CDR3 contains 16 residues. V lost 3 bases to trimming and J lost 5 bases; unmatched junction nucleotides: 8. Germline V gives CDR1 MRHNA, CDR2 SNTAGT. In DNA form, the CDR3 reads TGTGCCAGCAGTGAACCCCAGCGGGAGGCGAACAATGAGCAGTTCTTC. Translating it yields CASSEPQREANNEQFF.

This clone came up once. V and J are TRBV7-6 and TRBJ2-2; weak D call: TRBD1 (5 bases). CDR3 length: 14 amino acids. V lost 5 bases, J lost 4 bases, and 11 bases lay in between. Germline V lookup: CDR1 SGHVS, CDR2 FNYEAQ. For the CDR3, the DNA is TGTGCCAGCAGCCCCAGGGTTGTCACCGGGGAGCTGTTTTTT. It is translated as CASSPRVVTGELFF.

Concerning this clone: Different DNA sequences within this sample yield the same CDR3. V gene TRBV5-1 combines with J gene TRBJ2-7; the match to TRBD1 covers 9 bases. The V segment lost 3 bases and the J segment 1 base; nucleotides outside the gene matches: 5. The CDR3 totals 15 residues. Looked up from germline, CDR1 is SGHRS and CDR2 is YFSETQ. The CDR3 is CASSSTGTGSYEQYF. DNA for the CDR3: TGCGCCAGCAGCTCAACCGGGACAGGGTCCTACGAGCAGTACTTC.

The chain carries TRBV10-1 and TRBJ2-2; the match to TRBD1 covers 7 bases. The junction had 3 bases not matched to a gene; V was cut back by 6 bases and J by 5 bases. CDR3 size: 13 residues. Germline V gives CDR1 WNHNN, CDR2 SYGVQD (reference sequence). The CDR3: CASRRQGTGELFF. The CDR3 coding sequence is TGCGCCAGCAGAAGACAGGGAACCGGGGAGCTGTTTTTT.

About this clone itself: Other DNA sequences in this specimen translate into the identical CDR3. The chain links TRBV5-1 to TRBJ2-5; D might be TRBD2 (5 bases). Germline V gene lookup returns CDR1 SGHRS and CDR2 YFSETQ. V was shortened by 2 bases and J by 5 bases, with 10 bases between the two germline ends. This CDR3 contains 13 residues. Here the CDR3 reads CASSFSGGETQYF. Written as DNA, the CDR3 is TGCGCCAGCAGCTTTTCCGGCGGGGAGACCCAGTACTTC.

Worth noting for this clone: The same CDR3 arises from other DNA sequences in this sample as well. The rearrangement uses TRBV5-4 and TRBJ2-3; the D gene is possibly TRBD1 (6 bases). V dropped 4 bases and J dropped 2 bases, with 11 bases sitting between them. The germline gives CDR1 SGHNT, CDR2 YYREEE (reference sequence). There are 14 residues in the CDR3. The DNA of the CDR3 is TGTGCCAGCAGCCTAGGACAGACCACAGATACGCAGTATTTT. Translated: CASSLGQTTDTQYF.

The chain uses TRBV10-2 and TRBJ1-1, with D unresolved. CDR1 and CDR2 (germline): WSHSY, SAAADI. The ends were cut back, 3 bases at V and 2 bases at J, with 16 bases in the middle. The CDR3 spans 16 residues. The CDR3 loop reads CASSEVLAQINTEAFF. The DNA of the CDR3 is TGCGCCAGCAGTGAAGTTTTAGCACAGATAAACACTGAAGCTTTCTTT.

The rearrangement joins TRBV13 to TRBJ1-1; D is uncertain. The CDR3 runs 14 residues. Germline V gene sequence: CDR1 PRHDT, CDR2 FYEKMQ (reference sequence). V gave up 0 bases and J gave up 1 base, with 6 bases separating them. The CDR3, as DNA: TGTGCCAGCAGCTTAGGCTTTCCGAACACTGAAGCTTTCTTT. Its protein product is CASSLGFPNTEAFF.